This T cell receptor beta chain was profiled in a study of cytomegalovirus exposure and HLA in healthy donors. General study results and limits: An analysis was carried out at a later point. It showed that HLA-associated TCR beta chains were more clonally expanded than equally common non-associated chains. The authors reported that TCR beta sequences could predict HLA-A and HLA-B alleles. These predictions were accurate for most subjects in the first cohort.

With 2 bases removed from V and 5 bases from J, the gap between germline ends came to 18 bases. The CDR3 sequence is 16 residues long. Germline V lookup: CDR1 MGHRA, CDR2 YSYEKL. Those who donated were healthy bone marrow donors. It was with 60 Vbeta and 13 Jbeta primers that the PCR ran. Sequencing was performed with immunoSEQ multiplex PCR; in TCRdb, only in-frame clones are kept and a portion is missing. This table holds roughly 140,000 clones, roughly 80% found once. In regard to this clone: As yet, its antigen is unknown.

This receptor was identified in a man aged 18 to 30 in good health and CMV-seronegative. The genes are TRBV4-1 and TRBJ1-1; tentatively, D is TRBD1 (6 bases). Sequencing was performed on PBMCs. CDR3 DNA sequence: TGCGCCAGCAGCCAAATCTTGGGGGGGGCGGGGACTGAAGCTTTCTTT. This gives the protein CASSQILGGAGTEAFF.